The 19 T cell receptor beta chains below come from one sample, sequenced in a study of brain T cells in children with intractable seizures. Here immunoSEQ multiplex PCR was the method, and the copy in TCRdb shows in-frame clones only, minus some. The sample shows tens of thousands of clones, 94% of them seen only once. The specimen was peripheral blood, collected at surgery. The receptors were gathered from a boy under 18 with focal cortical dysplasia and intractable seizures.

This clone was detected only a few times. The chain uses TRBV2 and TRBJ1-5, with TRBD1 as a possible D gene (5 bases). This CDR3 has 15 residues. Germline CDR1 reads SNHLY; CDR2 reads FYNNEI. Between the trimmed V and J ends, which lost 4 bases and 3 bases, there was a span of 13 bases. CDR3 in amino acids: CASSGREGYNQPQHF. For the CDR3, the DNA is TGTGCCAGCAGTGGACGCGAGGGGTACAATCAGCCCCAGCATTTT.

V usage is TRBV10-3 and J usage is TRBJ2-3, with 8 bases matching TRBD2. With 8 bases clipped from V and 2 bases from J, the junction kept 6 bases outside the gene matches. The V gene's germline CDR1 is ENHRY and CDR2 SYGVKD. The CDR3 extends over 14 amino acids. The DNA for the CDR3 is TGTGCCATCGGCGGCGGGAGGTCCACAGATACGCAGTATTTT. It encodes CAIGGGRSTDTQYF.

The chain is built from TRBV28 and TRBJ1-1; D is unclear. Deletions cut 8 bases from V and 0 bases from J, with 4 bases between. The germline gives CDR1 MDHEN, CDR2 SYDVKM. CDR3 size: 11 residues. The DNA of the CDR3 is TGTGCCAGCCAGATGAACACTGAAGCTTTCTTT. This sequence encodes CASQMNTEAFF.

The chain couples TRBV5-1 to TRBJ2-1; 13 bases agree with TRBD2. CDR1 is SGHRS, CDR2 YFSETQ, per germline. V shed 4 bases, J shed 5 bases, and the junction held 3 bases outside the gene matches. The CDR3 length is 15 residues. The CDR3 here is CASSRLAGGHNEQFF. CDR3 DNA: TGCGCCAGCAGCCGACTAGCGGGAGGTCACAATGAGCAGTTCTTC.

This sequence joins TRBV7-3 and TRBJ2-5; 7 bases agree with TRBD2. Germline V gene data show CDR1 as SGHTA and CDR2 as FQGTGA. The CDR3 consists of 13 residues. V dropped 3 bases and J dropped 2; count of bases not matched to a gene: 0. The CDR3 loop reads CASSLGGQETQYF. The CDR3 DNA reads TGTGCCAGCAGCTTGGGGGGGCAAGAGACCCAGTACTTC.

The chain joins TRBV28 to TRBJ2-3; 13 nucleotides line up with TRBD2. Unmatched junction bases numbered 12, after V lost 3 bases and J lost 0 bases. This CDR3 spans 20 amino acids. CDR1 and CDR2 from the germline V gene are MDHEN and SYDVKM. Written as DNA, the CDR3 is TGTGCCAGCAGTTTTCTGCGGCGACTAGCGGGGGGCCCCAGCACAGATACGCAGTATTTT. This gives the protein CASSFLRRLAGGPSTDTQYF.

This chain's CDR3 is CASSLFTGGTEAFF. In nucleotides, the CDR3 is TGTGCCAGCAGTTTATTTACAGGGGGGACTGAAGCTTTCTTT. V is TRBV28 and J is TRBJ1-1, with 8 nucleotides matching TRBD1. The CDR3 contains 14 residues. V trimming: 1 base; J trimming: 5 bases; junction bases outside the gene matches: 3. Germline CDR1 is MDHEN and CDR2 is SYDVKM.

The V and J genes are TRBV7-2 and TRBJ1-5; no clear D gene. V dropped 0 bases and J dropped 7 bases, with 7 bases sitting between them. CDR1 is SGHTA, CDR2 FQGNSA, per germline. The CDR3 totals 13 residues. The CDR3 region is CASSLAREQPQHF. DNA for the CDR3: TGTGCCAGCAGCTTAGCGCGGGAACAGCCCCAGCATTTT.

This clone was picked up one time. This sequence joins TRBV30 and TRBJ1-1; TRBD1 might be the D (6 bases). The CDR3 is 15 residues long. V lost 1 base and J lost 1, with 13 bases in between. Germline V CDR1 and CDR2: GTSNPN, SVGIG (reference sequence). The CDR3 loop is CAWSEFGGRNTEAFF. CDR3 nucleotide sequence: TGTGCCTGGAGTGAATTCGGGGGCAGGAACACTGAAGCTTTCTTT.

The chain combines TRBV27 with TRBJ1-2; TRBD1 matches 10 bases. The V segment lost 6 bases and the J segment 6 bases; nucleotides outside the gene matches: 7. From germline, CDR1 is MNHEY and CDR2 SMNVEV (reference sequence). The CDR3 runs 14 residues. CDR3 residues: CASSPGTGEDGYTF. CDR3 bases: TGTGCCAGCAGCCCCGGGACAGGGGAGGATGGCTACACCTTC.

The chain employs TRBV27 and TRBJ1-1; a weak D match, TRBD1 (5 bases). V lost 5 bases, J lost 3 bases, and 13 bases lay in between. Germline assignment: CDR1 MNHEY and CDR2 SMNVEV (reference sequence). The CDR3 covers 14 residues. DNA for the CDR3: TGTGCCAGCAGTCCCTATGGGGCTGACACTGAAGCTTTCTTT. Residues: CASSPYGADTEAFF.

The chain employs TRBV5-4 and TRBJ1-5; D unresolved. The CDR3 contains 13 residues. V dropped 4 bases and J dropped 8 bases, with 13 bases sitting between them. Per germline, CDR1 SGHNT and CDR2 YYREEE (reference sequence). CDR3 DNA: TGTGCCAGCAGCCCAGTCCCCGACGAGCCCCAGCATTTT. Translated, it gives CASSPVPDEPQHF.

The V call is TRBV11-3, the J call TRBJ2-7; 7 nucleotides line up with TRBD1. Germline V CDR1 and CDR2: SGHNT, YENEEA. The J segment lost 7 bases and the V segment lost 3 bases, leaving 6 bases of the junction unmatched. This CDR3 is built from 13 residues. The CDR3 DNA reads as TGTGCCAGCAGCTTTTCGACAGGGCTGGAGCAGTACTTC. Encoded protein: CASSFSTGLEQYF. Looking up the rest from reference TRBV11-3 and TRBJ2-7 gives the full variable domain: EAGVVQSPRYKIIEKKQPVAFWCNPISGHNTLYWYLQNLGQGPELLIRYENEEAVDDSQLPKDRFSAERLKGVDSTLKIQPAELGDSAVYLCASSFSTGLEQYFGPGTRLTVT.

The chain uses TRBV19 and TRBJ2-1; D possibly corresponds to TRBD2 (6 bases). Germline V gene sequence: CDR1 LNHDA, CDR2 SQIVND (reference sequence). The CDR3 length is 16 residues. V was trimmed by 5 bases and J by 1 base, leaving 15 bases between them. CDR3 bases: TGTGCCAGTAGTCCAGGGTCTGCGGGGTCCTACAATGAGCAGTTCTTC. Translating it yields CASSPGSAGSYNEQFF.

The chain uses TRBV6-5 and TRBJ2-1, with TRBD2 identical over 11 bases. J lost 5 bases, V lost 6 bases, and 6 bases had no gene match. The CDR3 consists of 15 residues. Germline values: CDR1 MNHEY, CDR2 SVGAGI. The CDR3 nucleotides read TGTGCCAGCAGCGCGCTAGCGGGGGGAAACAATGAGCAGTTCTTC. The encoded protein is CASSALAGGNNEQFF.

J is TRBJ1-2 and V is TRBV24-1; a weak D match, TRBD1 (6 bases). The CDR3 extends over 17 amino acids. Trimming stripped 5 bases from V and 0 bases from J, with 18 bases between. Germline V lookup: CDR1 KGHDR, CDR2 SFDVKD. The CDR3 spells CATSAPPGQSTNYGYTF. The CDR3 DNA sequence: TGTGCCACCAGTGCCCCCCCCGGACAGTCGACTAACTATGGCTACACCTTC.

This clone was counted a single time. CDR3 sequence (DNA): TGTGCCAGCAGCCCAAACAGGGGGCGGGAGCAGTACGTC. This encodes CASSPNRGREQYV. This sequence joins TRBV5-6 and TRBJ2-7; 9 bases agree with TRBD1. Looked up from germline, CDR1 is SGHDT and CDR2 is YYEEEE. The trim removed 4 bases at V and 7 bases at J, leaving 6 bases unmatched. The CDR3 is 13 residues long.

The chain recombines TRBV6-2 or TRBV6-3 with TRBJ2-7; D is unresolved. The CDR3 is made up of 13 amino acids. Germline V CDR1 and CDR2: MNHEY, SVGEGT. Trimming took 0 bases from V and 4 from J, leaving 7 bases between them. The CDR3 protein is CASSYSELYEQYF. DNA of the CDR3: TGTGCCAGCAGTTACTCGGAATTATACGAGCAGTACTTC.

The rearrangement joins TRBV6-5 to TRBJ1-1, with unresolved D. V lost 6 bases and J 0 bases, leaving 11 bases between the germline ends. CDR1 is MNHEY and CDR2 is SVGAGI in the germline V gene. CDR3 length: 14 amino acids. The CDR3 region is CASRAWAMNTEAFF. CDR3 DNA sequence: TGTGCCAGCAGGGCCTGGGCCATGAACACTGAAGCTTTCTTT.